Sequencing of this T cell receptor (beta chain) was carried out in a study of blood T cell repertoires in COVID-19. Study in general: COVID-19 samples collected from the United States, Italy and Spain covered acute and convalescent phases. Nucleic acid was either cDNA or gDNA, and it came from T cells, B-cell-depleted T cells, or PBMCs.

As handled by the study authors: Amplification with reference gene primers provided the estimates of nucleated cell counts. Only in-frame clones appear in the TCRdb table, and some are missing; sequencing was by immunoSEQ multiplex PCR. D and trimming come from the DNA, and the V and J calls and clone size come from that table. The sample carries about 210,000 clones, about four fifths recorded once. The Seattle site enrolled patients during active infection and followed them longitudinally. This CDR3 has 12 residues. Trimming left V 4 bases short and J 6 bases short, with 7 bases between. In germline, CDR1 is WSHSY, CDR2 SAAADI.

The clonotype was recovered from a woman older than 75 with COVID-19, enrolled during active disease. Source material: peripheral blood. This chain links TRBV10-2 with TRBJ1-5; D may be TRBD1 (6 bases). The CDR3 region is CASSAGAQPQHF. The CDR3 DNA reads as TGCGCCAGCAGTGCAGGGGCTCAGCCCCAGCATTTT.